The present TCR beta chain was sequenced within a study of blood T cell repertoires in COVID-19. Study context: COVID-19 samples collected from the United States, Italy and Spain covered acute and convalescent phases. In each case, the material was cDNA or gDNA derived from T cells, B-cell-depleted T cells, or PBMCs.

Authors' data handling: Quantification of nucleated cells was approximated via reference gene primer amplification. Profiling relied on immunoSEQ multiplex PCR, and the TCRdb table lists in-frame clones only, not all of them. The V and J calls and the clone size are those of that table, but D and trimming were determined from the DNA. The data contain more than 55,000 clones, over 90% of them singletons. CDR3 length: 14 amino acids. V lost 6 bases to trimming and J lost 7 bases; unmatched junction nucleotides: 9. Germline values: CDR1 MDHEN, CDR2 SYDVKM. This clone has only one observation. This chain connects TRBV28 to TRBJ2-7, with 10 nucleotides matching TRBD2. The specimen sequenced was peripheral blood. This clonotype was sampled from a man aged 50-59 years with active COVID-19. The CDR3 sequence is CASRRSAGGKEQYF. The CDR3 DNA reads TGTGCCAGCAGAAGGTCAGCGGGAGGGAAGGAGCAGTACTTC.